This passage covers 15 T cell receptor beta chains from one sample sequenced in a study of T cell responses to AZD1222 COVID-19 vaccine. Here immunoSEQ multiplex PCR was the method, and the copy in TCRdb shows in-frame clones only, minus some. The sample lists around 140,000 clones; approximately 85% were seen once. This material consisted of peripheral blood, taken 28 days after the second dose of the MenACWY control vaccine. All receptors derive from an adult who received the MenACWY meningococcal vaccine as a control.

V usage is TRBV4-2 and J usage is TRBJ2-1, with D possibly being TRBD1 or TRBD2 (5 bases each). CDR1 is LGHNA, CDR2 YNFKEQ, per germline. The CDR3 sequence is 14 residues long. V lost 0 bases to trimming and J lost 12 bases, with 15 bases between them. CDR3 in DNA: TGTGCCAGCAGCCAAGATCTCCGGGCGAGGGGGCAGTTCTTC. Amino acid sequence: CASSQDLRARGQFF.

The chain combines TRBV7-9 with TRBJ2-1; TRBD2 might be the D (5 bases). The CDR3 is made up of 16 amino acids. Per germline, CDR1 SEHNR and CDR2 FQNEAQ (reference sequence). The V end lost 1 base, the J end lost 2 bases, and 12 bases lay between the germline ends. CDR3 in DNA: TGTGCCAGCAGCTTAGGGCGCGCGGAGGCCTACAATGAGCAGTTCTTC. As protein: CASSLGRAEAYNEQFF.

This sequence joins TRBV7-2 and TRBJ1-1; 7 nucleotides match TRBD1. Trimming at V came to 3 bases and at J to 10 bases, leaving 5 bases not matched to a gene. Germline V gene lookup returns CDR1 SGHTA and CDR2 FQGNSA. The CDR3 extends over 12 amino acids. In DNA form, the CDR3 reads TGTGCCAGCAGCTTCGACAGGGAAGGAGCTTTCTTT. Amino acid sequence: CASSFDREGAFF.

This clone appeared once. V is TRBV12-5 and J is TRBJ2-4; the D gene could be TRBD1 or TRBD2 (5 bases each). V lost 1 base and J lost 8, with 9 bases in between. The CDR3 is 13 amino acids. From germline, CDR1 is LGHNT and CDR2 FRNRAP. CDR3 region: CASGLGGSDIQYF. As DNA, the CDR3 is TGTGCTAGTGGTTTGGGGGGGAGCGACATTCAGTACTTC.

This clone was seen a single time. Here the CDR3 reads CASRPTRGHYNEQFF. The CDR3 coding sequence is TGTGCCAGTAGGCCCACGAGGGGCCACTACAATGAGCAGTTCTTC. The V call is TRBV19, the J call TRBJ2-1; D is perhaps TRBD1 or TRBD2 (5 bases each). This CDR3 has 15 amino acids. V lost 6 bases and J lost 3, with 15 bases in between. Germline assignment: CDR1 LNHDA and CDR2 SQIVND (reference sequence).

This chain connects TRBV7-9 to TRBJ1-2; the D gene is possibly TRBD1 (6 bases). The CDR3 spans 16 residues. V was cut by 0 bases and J by 5 bases, with 16 bases left in between. The germline gives CDR1 SEHNR, CDR2 FQNEAQ (reference sequence). Here the CDR3 reads CASSLAAQQGGYGYTF. In DNA form, the CDR3 reads TGTGCCAGCAGCTTAGCGGCCCAACAGGGAGGGTATGGCTACACCTTC.

The genes are TRBV13 and TRBJ2-3; the D gene could be TRBD1 or TRBD2 (5 bases each). The germline gives CDR1 PRHDT, CDR2 FYEKMQ (reference sequence). The CDR3 spans 15 residues. V lost 4 bases, J lost 1 base, and 12 bases lay in between. The CDR3 loop is CASSSGRGRTDTQYF. CDR3 in DNA: TGTGCCAGCAGCTCGGGACGAGGTCGCACAGATACGCAGTATTTT.

This clone appeared a few times. This chain joins TRBV6-5 and TRBJ1-6; D gene ambiguous. The length of the CDR3 is 12 residues. The germline V gene has CDR1 MNHEY and CDR2 SVGAGI. Trimming stripped 8 bases from V and 10 bases from J, with 12 bases between. CDR3 nucleotide sequence: TGTGCCAGCCAATTAGGGTCCTCACCCCTCCACTTT. Its protein product is CASQLGSSPLHF.

The J gene is TRBJ2-5, the V gene TRBV6-5; D is perhaps TRBD1 (7 bases). The CDR3 is made up of 14 amino acids. Trimming shortened V by 6 bases and J by 4 bases, and 15 bases separated the two germline ends. CDR1 is MNHEY, CDR2 SVGAGI, per germline. The CDR3: CASSPGGRRETQYF. Written as DNA, the CDR3 is TGTGCCAGCAGCCCAGGGGGGAGGCGAGAGACCCAGTACTTC.

The V gene is TRBV15, the J gene TRBJ1-5; the match to TRBD1 covers 9 bases. CDR1 LNHNV and CDR2 YYDKDF come from the germline V gene (reference sequence). CDR3 length: 14 residues. V was pared by 3 bases and J by 7 bases, with 4 bases of the junction left unmatched. This chain's CDR3 is CATSRDRGRQPQHF. The CDR3 DNA reads as TGTGCCACCAGCAGGGACAGGGGAAGACAGCCCCAGCATTTT.

The chain employs TRBV4-2 and TRBJ2-5; possible D gene TRBD1, 5 bases. There are 14 residues in the CDR3. Germline CDR1 is LGHNA and CDR2 is YNFKEQ. Between the trimmed V and J ends, which lost 4 bases and 5 bases, there was a span of 14 bases. CDR3: CASSPQGRAETQYF. As DNA, the CDR3 is TGTGCCAGCAGCCCGCAGGGCAGGGCGGAGACCCAGTACTTC.

The chain joins TRBV13 to TRBJ1-5, with a tentative D call TRBD1 (5 bases). Per germline, CDR1 PRHDT and CDR2 FYEKMQ (reference sequence). The ends were cut back, 2 bases at V and 7 bases at J, with 9 bases in the middle. CDR3 size: 13 residues. The CDR3 sequence: CASSLQGRQPQHF. Written as DNA, the CDR3 is TGTGCCAGCAGCTTACAGGGTAGACAGCCCCAGCATTTT.

V gene TRBV30 combines with J gene TRBJ2-2; weak D call: TRBD2 (5 bases). The germline V gene encodes CDR1 GTSNPN and CDR2 SVGIG (reference sequence). Trimming stripped 3 bases from V and 2 bases from J, with 10 bases between. This CDR3 comprises 14 residues. The CDR3, as DNA: TGTGCCTGGAGGAGCGGTCGCAACACCGGGGAGCTGTTTTTT. It is translated as CAWRSGRNTGELFF.

The rearrangement joins TRBV11-3 to TRBJ2-1; 7 positions match TRBD1. This CDR3 is 15 amino acids long. The germline V gene encodes CDR1 SGHNT and CDR2 YENEEA. J gave up 4 bases and V 8 bases, and 11 bases lay outside the gene matches. The CDR3 region has the DNA TGTGCCAGCTCAGGGTCGGGACAGCATTACAATGAGCAGTTCTTC. Translated: CASSGSGQHYNEQFF.

This clone came up many times. V gene TRBV4-1 combines with J gene TRBJ2-3, with D perhaps given as TRBD1 or TRBD2 (5 bases each). The V and J ends lost 0 bases and 6 bases respectively, with 13 bases between them. Germline values: CDR1 MGHRA, CDR2 YSYEKL. CDR3 length: 15 amino acids. CDR3 amino acids: CASSQEGSWGDTQYF. The DNA of the CDR3 is TGCGCCAGCAGCCAAGAAGGCAGCTGGGGGGATACGCAGTATTTT.